This T cell receptor (beta chain) appears in the sequencing data of a study of T cell responses to AZD1222 COVID-19 vaccine. The overall study: Second-dose groups at about 4 or about 12 weeks were pooled.

Profiled with immunoSEQ multiplex PCR; TCRdb holds only in-frame clones, not every one. Of 57,000 or so clones in the sample, around three quarters are singletons; the top ten hold over 13%. Regarding the study as a whole: Repertoires were collected only later (after the peak T cell response had occurred). Targets within unmutated variant regions were reportedly found for nearly half of spike-specific TCRs. Spike-specific TCR breadth and depth both grew after two AZD1222 doses.

Concerning this clone itself: The antigen remains unidentified.

CDR1 is SGHTA and CDR2 is FQGNSA in the germline V gene. Trimming took 5 bases from V and 3 from J, leaving 11 bases between them. This CDR3 has 14 amino acids. The origin of this receptor is an adult in good health. The chain joins TRBV7-2 to TRBJ1-5; D is perhaps TRBD1 (6 bases). This specimen was peripheral blood, taken on day 0 of AZD1222 vaccination. CDR3 DNA: TGTGCCAGCAGCGAGACAGGCCACAATCAGCCCCAGCATTTT. It yields the protein CASSETGHNQPQHF.